This is a list of T cell receptor beta chains from one sample in a study of T cell repertoires in cytomegalovirus infection. Each CDR3 protein gets one entry after TCRdb re-called the reads with MiXCR. The table lists about 530,000 distinct CDR3 sequences, about 30% of them singletons, with over 10% in the top ten. Sequences were obtained from PBMCs. The receptors were sampled from a human donor in good health (CMV status not recorded). Some clones in this sample may be carry-over from other donors' samples. Each CDR3 is given with its conserved first and last residue. A D gene is named only where the DNA matches it firmly. Clone size, where shown, is once, few, many, or a class for clones that have expanded.

j_call d_call v_call cdr3_length clone_size cdr3_aa cdr3_nt
TRBJ2-3 . TRBV7-2 15 . CASSSPRGWVDTQYF TGTGCCAGCAGCTCACCGCGAGGATGGGTAGATACGCAGTATTTT
TRBJ1-1 . TRBV19 12 . CASTRGETEAFF TGTGCCAGTACCAGGGGAGAAACTGAAGCTTTCTTT
TRBJ2-2 TRBD1 TRBV7-3 14 few CASSLDRDTGELFF TGTGCCAGCAGCCTTGACAGGGACACCGGGGAGCTGTTTTTT
TRBJ2-5 TRBD2 TRBV7-6 16 . CASSPNGGGIQETQYF TGTGCCAGCAGCCCAAATGGGGGGGGGATCCAAGAGACCCAGTACTTC
TRBJ1-3 TRBD1 TRBV7-9 15 . CASSPRQGYGNTIYF TGTGCCAGCAGCCCCCGACAGGGTTATGGAAACACCATATATTTT
TRBJ1-6 TRBD1 TRBV7-8 14 many CASSLSSGGSPLHF TGTGCCAGCAGCTTAAGTTCAGGGGGGTCACCCCTCCACTTT
TRBJ1-6 . TRBV7-9 15 . CASGNLTWTNSPLHF TGTGCCAGCGGCAACCTAACATGGACGAATTCACCCCTCCACTTT
TRBJ2-3 . TRBV7-8 13 many CASSSQNTDTQYF TGTGCCAGCAGCTCACAAAACACAGATACGCAGTATTTT
TRBJ1-2 TRBD1 TRBV6-1 14 few CASMMGQGTGGYTF TGTGCCAGCATGATGGGACAGGGGACCGGAGGCTACACCTTC
TRBJ1-5 . TRBV19 14 . CASSVHSIGQPQHF TGTGCCAGTAGTGTTCATTCCATCGGTCAGCCCCAGCATTTT
TRBJ2-1 TRBD2 TRBV27 15 . CASAEAGGPGNEQFF TGTGCCAGCGCAGAAGCGGGAGGGCCTGGAAATGAGCAGTTCTTC
TRBJ2-2 . TRBV7-3 14 . CASSPLTGTGELFF TGTGCCAGCAGCCCCCTAACAGGGACCGGGGAGCTGTTTTTT
TRBJ1-4 . TRBV18 12 few CASSPAPEILFF TGTGCCAGCTCCCCCGCTCCCGAGATCCTGTTTTTT
TRBJ2-1 . TRBV18 15 once CASSHRDIFYNEQFF TGTGCCAGCTCCCACAGGGACATTTTCTACAATGAGCAGTTCTTC
TRBJ2-7 . TRBV24-1 13 . CATSDGASREQYF TGTGCCACCAGTGATGGGGCTTCTCGCGAGCAGTACTTC